This T cell receptor beta chain was retrieved from a study of T cells in tuberculosis. Sorting used thawed, overnight-rested PBMC stained with anti-CD3, a viability dye and GMM-loaded CD1B tetramer. The lipid loaded on the CD1B tetramers was C32 glucose monomycolate from Rhodococcus equi. This clone was picked up one time. Profiled with immunoSEQ multiplex PCR; TCRdb holds only in-frame clones, not every one. Among nearly 60,000 clones listed, approximately 91% were seen once. Germline values: CDR1 SEHNR, CDR2 FQNEAQ (reference sequence). This CDR3 comprises 14 residues. V was trimmed by 5 bases and J by 5 bases, leaving 12 bases between them.

The sample consisted of CD1b-GMM tetramer-negative cells sorted from PBMCs. This receptor was identified in an adult woman with latent tuberculosis. The chain carries TRBV7-9 and TRBJ1-4, with D hard to call. The CDR3 here is CASSPGEVNEKLFF. The CDR3 DNA reads as TGTGCCAGCAGCCCGGGAGAAGTAAATGAAAAACTGTTTTTT.